The 29 T cell receptor beta chains listed next were all sequenced from one sample in a study of T cells in Graves' hyperthyroidism and ophthalmopathy. RNA transcripts yielded amplified TCR beta CDR3 regions. First-round RT-PCR targeting the TCR CDR3 was performed with the HTBI primer set. TCRdb fed the multiplex PCR reads into MiXCR, producing one record per CDR3 protein. The table includes about 400,000 distinct CDR3 sequences, around a sixth detected once. Sequenced: blood. All receptors derive from a woman younger than 35 with Graves' hyperthyroidism.

The gene calls are TRBV15 and TRBJ2-7; D is unclear. The CDR3 contains 16 residues. The germline V and J ends were trimmed by 0 bases and 0 bases, with 12 bases remaining between them. The germline V gene has CDR1 LNHNV and CDR2 YYDKDF (reference sequence). The CDR3, as DNA: TGTGCCACCAGCAGAGATTTAGGGCTTAGCTCCTACGAGCAGTACTTC. Protein product: CATSRDLGLSSYEQYF.

This clonotype has a count of ten or more. The chain carries TRBV9 and TRBJ2-2; no clear D. V gave up 1 base and J gave up 2 bases, with 6 bases separating them. Germline loops: CDR1 SGDLS, CDR2 YYNGEE. The CDR3 is 14 amino acids. The CDR3 nucleotides read TGTGCCAGCAGCGTAAGAGGAAACACCGGGGAGCTGTTTTTT. It encodes CASSVRGNTGELFF.

This clonotype came up many times. The rearrangement joins TRBV10-3 to TRBJ2-5; TRBD1 is a possible D gene (6 bases). Trimming took 4 bases from V and 2 from J, leaving 11 bases between them. Germline V lookup: CDR1 ENHRY, CDR2 SYGVKD. The CDR3 has 14 amino acids. This chain's CDR3 is CAISAVDSQETQYF. CDR3 coding DNA: TGTGCCATCAGTGCGGTGGACAGTCAAGAGACCCAGTACTTC.

This clonotype appeared many times. The J gene is TRBJ2-5, the V gene TRBV3-1; D is possibly TRBD1 or TRBD2 (5 bases each). CDR3 length: 15 residues. Germline V gene lookup returns CDR1 LGHDT and CDR2 YNNKEL (reference sequence). V was trimmed by 4 bases and J by 2 bases, leaving 14 bases between them. CDR3 coding DNA: TGTGCCAGCAGCCCTGAGGGCTGGGGGCAAGAGACCCAGTACTTC. It translates to CASSPEGWGQETQYF.

This clonotype was picked up many times. The V gene is TRBV2, the J gene TRBJ2-1; no clear D. The germline gives CDR1 SNHLY, CDR2 FYNNEI. CDR3 length equals 14 residues. V was shortened by 2 bases and J by 1 base, with 6 bases between the two germline ends. The CDR3 region has the DNA TGTGCCAGCAGTGAACGGCCATCCTACAATGAGCAGTTCTTC. This translates into CASSERPSYNEQFF.

This clonotype was counted a few times. This sequence joins TRBV5-8 and TRBJ2-7; unclear D gene. The V gene's germline CDR1 is SGHTS and CDR2 YDEGEE. The CDR3 spans 11 residues. V lost 0 bases, J lost 12 bases, and 10 bases lay in between. CDR3 amino acids: CASSLGQVRYF. For the CDR3, the DNA is TGTGCCAGCAGCTTGGGACAAGTGCGGTACTTC.

This clonotype was counted ten times or more. V and J are TRBV20-1 and TRBJ2-7; TRBD1 matches 7 bases. Unmatched junction bases numbered 10, after V lost 2 bases and J lost 6 bases. From germline, CDR1 is DFQATT and CDR2 SNEGSKA (reference sequence). This CDR3 has 14 residues. The CDR3 coding sequence is TGCAGTGCTAGACTGGACAGGCCCACCGCCGAGCAGTACTTC. Translated: CSARLDRPTAEQYF.

This clonotype was recorded at least ten times. The chain couples TRBV15 to TRBJ2-3; 14 nucleotides match TRBD2. V lost 3 bases, J lost 6 bases, and 8 bases stayed unmatched. CDR1 LNHNV and CDR2 YYDKDF come from the germline V gene (reference sequence). The CDR3 has 17 amino acids. The CDR3 nucleotides read TGTGCCACCAGCAGCGGGACTAGCGGGAGAGTCTCGGATACGCAGTATTTT. It translates to CATSSGTSGRVSDTQYF.

This clonotype was seen a handful of times. V and J are TRBV7-8 and TRBJ1-1, with 9 bases identical to TRBD1. This CDR3 has 15 amino acids. Germline V gene lookup returns CDR1 SGHVS and CDR2 FQNEAQ. Trimming cost V 5 bases and J 0 bases; bases outside gene matches: 4. CDR3 protein: CASSVQGALNTEAFF. CDR3 nucleotide sequence: TGTGCCAGCAGCGTACAGGGGGCTTTGAACACTGAAGCTTTCTTT.

This clonotype was seen at least ten times. The chain is built from TRBV20-1 and TRBJ1-2; the D is unclear. V lost 6 bases and J 0 bases, leaving 20 bases between the germline ends. CDR1 is DFQATT and CDR2 is SNEGSKA in the germline V gene (reference sequence). This CDR3 comprises 16 residues. CDR3 region: CSARLPEGWTNYGYTF. The CDR3 bases are TGCAGTGCCCGTCTACCGGAGGGTTGGACTAACTATGGCTACACCTTC.

This clonotype was counted at least ten times. The chain has TRBV29-1 and TRBJ2-7, with a possible D match to TRBD2 (6 bases). CDR3 length equals 15 residues. V was shortened by 6 bases and J by 0 bases, with 18 bases between the two germline ends. Looked up from germline, CDR1 is SQVTM and CDR2 is ANQGSEA. Here the CDR3 reads CSVGGKGTDSYEQYF. The CDR3 bases are TGCAGCGTCGGAGGGAAGGGAACAGACTCCTACGAGCAGTACTTC.

V gene TRBV14 combines with J gene TRBJ1-1, with D perhaps matching TRBD1 (5 bases). This CDR3 is 15 amino acids long. The V and J ends lost 2 bases and 4 bases respectively, with 14 bases between them. Germline loops: CDR1 SGHDN, CDR2 FVKESK. The CDR3 DNA reads as TGTGCCAGCAGCCAATCGCGTGGGGCGAGCACTGAAGCTTTCTTT. As protein: CASSQSRGASTEAFF.

This clonotype was found many times. This chain connects TRBV15 to TRBJ2-2; the D gene could be TRBD1 or TRBD2 (5 bases each). Germline CDR1 LNHNV, CDR2 YYDKDF (reference sequence). The V and J ends lost 1 base and 4 bases respectively, with 19 bases between them. CDR3 length: 18 amino acids. CDR3 coding DNA: TGTGCCACCAGCAGAGTGGGAAAGAGGGGTGGGTCCACCGGGGAGCTGTTTTTT. Its translation: CATSRVGKRGGSTGELFF.

This clonotype has a count of ten or more. The V and J genes are TRBV2 and TRBJ2-7; 8 bases match TRBD2. The J segment lost 2 bases and the V segment lost 2 bases, leaving 2 bases of the junction unmatched. There are 14 residues in the CDR3. Germline V gives CDR1 SNHLY, CDR2 FYNNEI. The CDR3, as DNA: TGTGCCAGCAGTGAAATGACTAGCGCCTACGAGCAGTACTTC. Translating gives CASSEMTSAYEQYF. Filled out from reference TRBV2 and TRBJ2-7, the complete variable domain reads EPEVTQTPSHQVTQMGQEVILRCVPISNHLYFYWYRQILGQKVEFLVSFYNNEISEKSEIFDDQFSVERPDGSNFTLKIRSTKLEDSAMYFCASSEMTSAYEQYFGPGTRLTVT.

This clonotype was detected many times. V is TRBV7-9 and J is TRBJ2-3; D call uncertain. CDR3 length: 12 amino acids. Trimming took 4 bases from V and 4 from J, leaving 6 bases between them. The germline V gene has CDR1 SEHNR and CDR2 FQNEAQ (reference sequence). The CDR3 sequence is CASSSNPDTQYF. Here the CDR3 DNA reads TGTGCCAGCAGCTCTAACCCAGATACGCAGTATTTT.

The chain recombines TRBV20-1 with TRBJ1-5; TRBD1 matches at 10 bases. In germline, CDR1 is DFQATT, CDR2 SNEGSKA (reference sequence). The CDR3 extends over 16 amino acids. V trimming: 1 base; J trimming: 3 bases; junction bases outside the gene matches: 6. The CDR3 loop reads CSARAGTGDFNQPQHF. The CDR3 bases are TGCAGTGCTAGAGCCGGGACAGGGGATTTCAATCAGCCCCAGCATTTT.

The CDR3 sequence is CASSPLGSLNTEAFF. Written as DNA, the CDR3 is TGTGCCAGCTCACCCCTTGGCAGTTTGAACACTGAAGCTTTCTTT. The V call is TRBV18, the J call TRBJ1-1; D is undetermined. The V end lost 3 bases, the J end lost 0 bases, and 11 bases lay between the germline ends. The CDR3 consists of 15 residues. Germline V gene data show CDR1 as KGHSH and CDR2 as LQKENI.

This clonotype has at least ten counts. The CDR3 DNA is TGTGCCAGCAGTCCTCCGGGACCTAGGAGGGGCTACACCTTC. Amino acid sequence: CASSPPGPRRGYTF. J is TRBJ1-2 and V is TRBV6-1; D might be TRBD1 (5 bases). The V end lost 5 bases, the J end lost 8 bases, and 18 bases lay between the germline ends. Per the germline V gene, CDR1 is MNHNS and CDR2 is SASEGT. The CDR3 loop spans 14 amino acids.

J is TRBJ2-1 and V is TRBV9; 7 nucleotides match TRBD2. The trim removed 3 bases at V and 5 bases at J, leaving 20 bases unmatched. Germline-derived CDR1 and CDR2 are SGDLS and YYNGEE. The CDR3 has 19 amino acids. The CDR3: CASSEATLIGGTLHNEQFF. The CDR3 DNA reads TGTGCCAGCAGCGAAGCCACTTTAATCGGGGGGACCCTCCACAATGAGCAGTTCTTC.

This clonotype was observed many times. J is TRBJ1-5 and V is TRBV3-1, with D possibly matching TRBD1 (5 bases). This CDR3 comprises 15 residues. Trimming removed 2 bases at V and 2 bases at J, with 10 bases between. Germline CDR1 and CDR2: LGHDT and YNNKEL (reference sequence). Here the CDR3 DNA reads TGTGCCAGCAGCCAAAGGGGCTGGGGCAATCAGCCCCAGCATTTT. Protein sequence: CASSQRGWGNQPQHF.

This clonotype was seen at least ten times. The chain carries TRBV4-2 and TRBJ2-7; D is perhaps TRBD1 or TRBD2 (5 bases each). This CDR3 is 15 amino acids long. The V gene lost 5 bases and the J gene lost 2 bases, with 16 bases spanning the gap. Per germline, CDR1 LGHNA and CDR2 YNFKEQ. This CDR3 is CASSGDPLGTYEQYF. In nucleotides, the CDR3 is TGTGCCAGCAGCGGGGACCCGCTGGGAACCTACGAGCAGTACTTC.

This clonotype showed up just a few times. The chain combines TRBV7-2 with TRBJ2-1; 7 bases line up with TRBD1. The CDR3 sequence is 12 residues long. Germline V gene sequence: CDR1 SGHTA, CDR2 FQGNSA. The V gene end was trimmed by 5 bases and the J gene end by 9 bases; junction bases not matched to a gene: 4. The CDR3 loop is CASSPRQGEQFF. CDR3 coding DNA: TGTGCCAGCAGCCCCCGACAGGGTGAGCAGTTCTTC. Full variable domain (missing parts from reference TRBV7-2 and TRBJ2-1): GAGVSQSPSNKVTEKGKDVELRCDPISGHTALYWYRQSLGQGLEFLIYFQGNSAPDKSGLPSDRFSAERTGGSVSTLTIQRTQQEDSAVYLCASSPRQGEQFFGPGTRLTVL.

This clonotype was observed a handful of times. V and J are TRBV20-1 and TRBJ2-2; no definite D call. This CDR3 is built from 11 residues. The V gene lost 4 bases and the J gene lost 6 bases, with 6 bases spanning the gap. Germline V gene sequence: CDR1 DFQATT, CDR2 SNEGSKA (reference sequence). CDR3 loop: CSAKRAGELFF. Here the CDR3 DNA reads TGCAGTGCTAAAAGGGCCGGGGAGCTGTTTTTT.

This clonotype was observed many times. The chain recombines TRBV7-8 with TRBJ2-3; D is uncertain. Trimming took 1 base from V and 4 from J, leaving 15 bases between them. CDR3 length: 16 residues. Per the germline V gene, CDR1 is SGHVS and CDR2 is FQNEAQ. This chain's CDR3 is CASSLGSRALPDTQYF. CDR3 bases: TGTGCCAGCAGCTTAGGGTCTAGAGCTCTTCCAGATACGCAGTATTTT.

This clonotype was observed many times. This rearrangement joins TRBV20-1 to TRBJ1-5, with 7 bases matching TRBD1. This CDR3 comprises 15 residues. From germline, CDR1 is DFQATT and CDR2 SNEGSKA (reference sequence). V shed 2 bases, J shed 0 bases, and the junction held 4 bases outside the gene matches. CDR3 bases: TGCAGTGCTAGATCCACAGGGGTTAGCAATCAGCCCCAGCATTTT. It specifies CSARSTGVSNQPQHF.

This clonotype was seen at least ten times. The V call is TRBV18, the J call TRBJ1-1, with TRBD1 matching 8 bases. Germline V gene lookup returns CDR1 KGHSH and CDR2 LQKENI. This CDR3 has 15 residues. V shed 6 bases and J 0 bases; nucleotides not matched to a gene: 6. The CDR3 region has the DNA TGTGCCAGCTCTCAAGGGACAGGCATGAACACTGAAGCTTTCTTT. Translated: CASSQGTGMNTEAFF. Based on the CDR3 plus reference TRBV18 and TRBJ1-1, the full variable domain is NAGVMQNPRHLVRRRGQEARLRCSPMKGHSHVYWYRQLPEEGLKFMVYLQKENIIDESGMPKERFSAEFPKEGPSILRIQQVVRGDSAAYFCASSQGTGMNTEAFFGQGTRLTVV.

The V call is TRBV28, the J call TRBJ2-2, with 11 bases that match TRBD1. The CDR3 extends over 16 amino acids. Per the germline V gene, CDR1 is MDHEN and CDR2 is SYDVKM. With 2 bases clipped from V and 5 bases from J, the junction kept 4 bases outside the gene matches. The CDR3 nucleotides read TGTGCCAGCAGTTTAAGGGACAGGGGGATTACCGGGGAGCTGTTTTTT. Translated, it gives CASSLRDRGITGELFF.

The gene calls are TRBV7-3 and TRBJ2-2, with D hard to call. V was clipped by 4 bases and J by 1 base, with 7 bases between them. The germline V gene encodes CDR1 SGHTA and CDR2 FQGTGA. The CDR3 extends over 14 amino acids. CDR3 loop: CASSSGGNTGELFF. In nucleotides, the CDR3 is TGTGCCAGCAGCTCGGGCGGGAACACCGGGGAGCTGTTTTTT.

This clonotype was detected many times. V and J are TRBV5-1 and TRBJ1-4; perhaps TRBD1 as D (6 bases). Germline V gene sequence: CDR1 SGHRS, CDR2 YFSETQ. The CDR3 is 16 amino acids. Trimming removed 3 bases at V and 8 bases at J, with 20 bases between. CDR3 bases: TGCGCCAGCAGCTCAGTTAGCAGGGGATCCGAGGAAAAACTGTTTTTT. Protein sequence: CASSSVSRGSEEKLFF. The full variable domain, in which reference TRBV5-1 and TRBJ1-4 provide the parts outside the CDR3, is KAGVTQTPRYLIKTRGQQVTLSCSPISGHRSVSWYQQTPGQGLQFLFEYFSETQRNKGNFPGRFSGRQFSNSRSEMNVSTLELGDSALYLCASSSVSRGSEEKLFFGSGTQLSVL.